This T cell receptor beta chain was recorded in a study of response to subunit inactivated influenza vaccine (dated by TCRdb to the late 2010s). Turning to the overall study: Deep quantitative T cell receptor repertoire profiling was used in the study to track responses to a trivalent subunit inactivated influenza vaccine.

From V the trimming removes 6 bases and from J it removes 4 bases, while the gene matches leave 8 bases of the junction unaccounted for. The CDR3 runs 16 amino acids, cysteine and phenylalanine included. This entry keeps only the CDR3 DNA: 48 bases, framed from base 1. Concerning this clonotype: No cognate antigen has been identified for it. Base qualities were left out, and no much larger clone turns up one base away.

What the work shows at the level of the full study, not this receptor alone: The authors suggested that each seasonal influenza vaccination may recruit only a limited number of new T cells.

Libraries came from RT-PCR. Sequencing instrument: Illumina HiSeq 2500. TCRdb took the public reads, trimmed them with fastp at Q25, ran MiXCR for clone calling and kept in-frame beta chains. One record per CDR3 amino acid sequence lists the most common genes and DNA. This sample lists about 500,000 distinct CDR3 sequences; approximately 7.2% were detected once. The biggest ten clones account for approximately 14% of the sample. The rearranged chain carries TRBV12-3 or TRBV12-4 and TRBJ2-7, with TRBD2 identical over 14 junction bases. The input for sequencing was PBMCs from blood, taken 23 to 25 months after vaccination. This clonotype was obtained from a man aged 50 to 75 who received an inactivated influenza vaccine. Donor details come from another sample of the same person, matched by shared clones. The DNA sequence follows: TGTGCCAGCAGCCAAACAGGGACTAGCGGGAGATACGAGCAGTACTTC. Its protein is CASSQTGTSGRYEQYF.